This paragraph covers one T cell receptor (beta chain) sequence. Antigen: not known. This specimen belongs to a study of blood T cells in healthy people across ages. Overall study findings and caveats: Bulk PBMC profiling left naive and antigen-experienced comparisons inconclusive. Roughly linear age-related decline in beta diversity appeared, significant by age roughly 40.

A second PCR, run for about 6 to 11 cycles, used a sample-barcoded 5' primer plus a J-beta primer mix. All cDNA molecules were each tagged by a template-switch adaptor with 12 random nucleotides. TCRdb independently ran MiXCR on the 5' RACE reads; one entry per CDR3 protein. The sample shows 850,000 to 1,000,000 distinct CDR3 sequences, roughly 47% of them seen only once. This CDR3 has 15 amino acids. V was trimmed by 0 bases and J by 2 bases, leaving 10 bases between them. The germline V gene encodes CDR1 MNHEY and CDR2 SMNVEV (reference sequence). This sequence was found in a woman aged 55-70 years in good health. The sequencing sample was made of blood. The genes are TRBV27 and TRBJ1-2; D call uncertain. This CDR3 is CASSLSVTANYGYTF. CDR3 DNA: TGTGCCAGCAGTTTATCGGTTACAGCAAACTATGGCTACACCTTC.